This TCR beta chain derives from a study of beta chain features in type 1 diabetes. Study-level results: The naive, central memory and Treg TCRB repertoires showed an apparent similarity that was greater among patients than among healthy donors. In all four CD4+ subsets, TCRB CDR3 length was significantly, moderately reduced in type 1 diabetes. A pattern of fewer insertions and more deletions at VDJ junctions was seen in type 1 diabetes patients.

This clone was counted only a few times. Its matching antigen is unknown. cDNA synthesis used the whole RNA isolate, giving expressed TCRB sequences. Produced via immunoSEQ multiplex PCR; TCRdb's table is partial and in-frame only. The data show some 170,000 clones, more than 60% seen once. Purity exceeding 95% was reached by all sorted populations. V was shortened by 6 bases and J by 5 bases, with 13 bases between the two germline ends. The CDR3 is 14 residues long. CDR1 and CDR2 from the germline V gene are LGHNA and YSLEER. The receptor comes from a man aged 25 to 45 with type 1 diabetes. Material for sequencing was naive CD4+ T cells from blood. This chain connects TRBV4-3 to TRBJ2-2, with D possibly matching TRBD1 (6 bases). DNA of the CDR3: TGCGCCAGCAGATCGGACAGTTTGACCGGGGAGCTGTTTTTT. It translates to CASRSDSLTGELFF.